These 13 T cell receptor beta chains were sequenced from one sample in a study of cytomegalovirus exposure and HLA in healthy donors. It was with 60 Vbeta and 13 Jbeta primers that the PCR ran. The method was immunoSEQ multiplex PCR; TCRdb's version includes in-frame clones alone and lacks a portion of them. This table holds approximately 140,000 clones, around three fifths found once. The specimen sequenced was PBMCs. Receptors were obtained from a male donor in good health and CMV-seronegative.

The chain joins TRBV7-9 to TRBJ2-7; 8 bases line up with TRBD2. This CDR3 has 14 residues. V dropped 1 base and J dropped 3; count of bases not matched to a gene: 2. Germline CDR1 is SEHNR and CDR2 is FQNEAQ (reference sequence). CDR3 residues: CASSLVAGIYEQYF. The DNA for the CDR3 is TGTGCCAGCAGCTTAGTAGCGGGGATCTACGAGCAGTACTTC.

The count of this clone is one. The chain recombines TRBV9 with TRBJ2-3, with D possibly being TRBD1 (6 bases). V was cut by 3 bases and J by 2 bases, with 13 bases left in between. This CDR3 region has 15 residues. Germline values: CDR1 SGDLS, CDR2 YYNGEE. CDR3 sequence (DNA): TGTGCCAGCAGCGGGGGGCATGATTACACAGATACGCAGTATTTT. It codes for CASSGGHDYTDTQYF.

The rearrangement links TRBV27 to TRBJ1-6, with a possible D match to TRBD1 (6 bases). V was pared by 6 bases and J by 9 bases, with 15 bases between. The length of the CDR3 is 14 residues. Germline V lookup: CDR1 MNHEY, CDR2 SMNVEV (reference sequence). The CDR3 loop is CASSPRTEGSPLHF. CDR3 DNA sequence: TGTGCCAGCAGCCCCCGGACAGAGGGTTCACCCCTCCACTTT.

The chain employs TRBV30 and TRBJ2-7; TRBD2 matches at 7 bases. CDR1 is GTSNPN, CDR2 SVGIG, per germline (reference sequence). The CDR3 is 14 residues long. The ends lost 0 bases at V and 4 bases at J; junction bases unmatched: 6. The chain's CDR3 is CAWSVLAGGYEQYF. The CDR3 DNA is TGTGCCTGGAGTGTATTGGCCGGGGGGTACGAGCAGTACTTC.

J is TRBJ2-3 and V is TRBV5-4, with D perhaps matching TRBD2 (5 bases). CDR1 is SGHNT, CDR2 YYREEE, per germline (reference sequence). V was shortened by 5 bases and J by 5 bases, with 21 bases between the two germline ends. The CDR3 extends over 16 amino acids. The CDR3 nucleotides are TGTGCCAGCAGAGGGAGCGGTAGTACCCACCAAGATACGCAGTATTTT. It specifies CASRGSGSTHQDTQYF.

This CDR3 reads CASSLDSGWTEAFF. The CDR3 DNA is TGTGCCAGCAGCTTAGATTCAGGGTGGACTGAAGCTTTCTTT. The chain links TRBV7-2 to TRBJ1-1; possibly TRBD1 for D (5 bases). CDR1 SGHTA and CDR2 FQGNSA come from the germline V gene. CDR3 length equals 14 residues. V was clipped by 1 base and J by 5 bases, with 11 bases between them.

The CDR3 DNA reads as TGTGCCAGCAGCCCTTTCCAGGGGAGCCAAGTGGGCTACACCTTC. This sequence encodes CASSPFQGSQVGYTF. The chain links TRBV7-2 to TRBJ1-2; the D gene is possibly TRBD1 (6 bases). The germline V gene has CDR1 SGHTA and CDR2 FQGNSA. The germline V and J ends were trimmed by 5 bases and 8 bases, with 21 bases remaining between them. The CDR3 contains 15 residues.

The chain couples TRBV2 to TRBJ1-6; D remains unclear. Trimming cost V 3 bases and J 6 bases, with 18 bases left between them. Per germline, CDR1 SNHLY and CDR2 FYNNEI. This CDR3 spans 17 amino acids. The CDR3 DNA follows: TGTGCCAGCAGTGATGTTTTAAAACGTGGCCCTAATTCACCCCTCCACTTT. This gives the protein CASSDVLKRGPNSPLHF. Complete variable domain (other parts from reference TRBV2 and TRBJ1-6): EPEVTQTPSHQVTQMGQEVILRCVPISNHLYFYWYRQILGQKVEFLVSFYNNEISEKSEIFDDQFSVERPDGSNFTLKIRSTKLEDSAMYFCASSDVLKRGPNSPLHFGNGTRLTVT.

About this clone itself: A junction boundary mismatches the germline segment, possibly from a read error. Within the sample, other DNA sequences also encode this same CDR3. The rearrangement uses TRBV7-9 and TRBJ2-7; TRBD1 might be the D (6 bases). This CDR3 has 12 residues. Germline-derived CDR1 and CDR2 are SEHNR and FQNEAQ (reference sequence). CDR3 sequence (DNA): TGTTCCAGCAGCTCCCAGGGGTACGAGCAGTACTTC. Residues: CSSSSQGYEQYF.

The chain employs TRBV10-3 and TRBJ2-2, with D unresolved. Between the trimmed V and J ends, which lost 3 bases and 1 base, there was a span of 6 bases. CDR1 is ENHRY and CDR2 is SYGVKD in the germline V gene. The CDR3 loop spans 14 amino acids. Written as DNA, the CDR3 is TGTGCCATCAGTGACGCTAGGAACACCGGGGAGCTGTTTTTT. Translating it yields CAISDARNTGELFF.

The V call is TRBV4-1, the J call TRBJ1-5; TRBD1 might be the D (5 bases). Between the trimmed V and J ends, which lost 4 bases and 2 bases, there was a span of 12 bases. The germline gives CDR1 MGHRA, CDR2 YSYEKL. This CDR3 is 15 amino acids long. The CDR3 sequence is CASSPPPGGNQPQHF. CDR3 coding DNA: TGCGCCAGCAGCCCCCCCCCGGGGGGCAATCAGCCCCAGCATTTT.

The V and J genes are TRBV5-8 and TRBJ1-1; the match to TRBD1 covers 7 bases. Germline values: CDR1 SGHTS, CDR2 YDEGEE. There are 13 residues in the CDR3. V lost 6 bases, J lost 3 bases, and 5 bases stayed unmatched. CDR3 DNA sequence: TGTGCCAGCACCCAAGGACAGGACACTGAAGCTTTCTTT. Protein product: CASTQGQDTEAFF.

The rearrangement links TRBV6-4 to TRBJ2-1; no definite D call. Per the germline V gene, CDR1 is MRHNA and CDR2 is SNTAGT. With 6 bases removed from V and 0 bases from J, the gap between germline ends came to 9 bases. The CDR3 has 14 amino acids. The CDR3 spells CASRAGNSYNEQFF. DNA for the CDR3: TGTGCCAGCAGAGCAGGTAACTCCTACAATGAGCAGTTCTTC.